The present entry profiles one TCR beta chain with its context. The data were obtained in a study of cytomegalovirus exposure and HLA in healthy donors. This CDR3 region has 17 residues. CDR1 and CDR2 from the germline V gene are SGHNT and YYREEE (reference sequence). The V and J ends lost 4 bases and 1 base, in that order; junction bases with no gene match: 9. 60 Vbeta and 13 Jbeta primers were used in PCR. Data came from immunoSEQ multiplex PCR; TCRdb stores just in-frame clones and leaves some out. The sample includes approximately 74,000 clones, around four fifths of them seen just once. The chain combines TRBV5-4 with TRBJ2-3, with 10 nucleotides matching TRBD2. The clonotype was recovered from a man aged 35 to 55 in good health and CMV-seronegative. Sequenced sample: PBMCs. CDR3 coding DNA: TGTGCCAGCAGCCCAAATTTAGCGGGGGGAGGCACAGATACGCAGTATTTT. This codes for CASSPNLAGGGTDTQYF.